The text below deals with one TCR beta chain. Its antigen remains unidentified. The CDR3 has 17 amino acids. V dropped 6 bases and J dropped 2; count of bases not matched to a gene: 10. Germline CDR1 SGHTA, CDR2 FQGNSA. The record originates from a study of cytomegalovirus exposure and HLA in healthy donors. Turning to the study itself: Researchers found that roughly 80% of over 350 genotyped donors fell within the Caucasian-associated ancestry cluster. Study conclusions and caveats: V- and J-gene trimming in TCR beta was tied to a missense DCLRE1C variant by an analysis performed later. About 87% or about 30% of the time was how often most TCR beta V segments were productive, according to an earlier analysis. Among CMV-associated TCR beta chains, most appeared HLA-restricted in a later analysis.

In the PCR, 60 Vbeta and 13 Jbeta primers were used. Repertoires were generated with immunoSEQ multiplex PCR, while TCRdb's copy carries only in-frame clones and drops some. Found here are 59,000 or so clones, about 81% of them singletons; the top ten hold 6.8%. The specimen sequenced was PBMCs. This clonotype originated in a young man in good health and CMV-seropositive. The genes are TRBV7-2 and TRBJ1-5, with 10 bases matching TRBD1. This CDR3 is CASSPGQGHGGNQPQHF. The CDR3 coding sequence is TGTGCCAGCAGTCCGGGACAGGGGCATGGTGGCAATCAGCCCCAGCATTTT.